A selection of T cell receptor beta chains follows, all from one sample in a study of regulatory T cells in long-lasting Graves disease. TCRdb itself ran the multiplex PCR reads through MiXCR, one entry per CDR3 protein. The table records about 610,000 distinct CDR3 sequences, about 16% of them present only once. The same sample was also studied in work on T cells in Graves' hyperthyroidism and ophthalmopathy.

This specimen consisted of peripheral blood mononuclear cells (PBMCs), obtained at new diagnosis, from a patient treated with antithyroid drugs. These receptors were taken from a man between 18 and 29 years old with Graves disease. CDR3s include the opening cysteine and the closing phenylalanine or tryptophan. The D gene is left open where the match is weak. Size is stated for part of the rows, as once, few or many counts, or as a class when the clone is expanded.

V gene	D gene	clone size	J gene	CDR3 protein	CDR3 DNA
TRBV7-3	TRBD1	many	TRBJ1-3	CASSHTGTGTRYSGNTIYF	TGTGCCAGCAGCCACACCGGGACAGGGACCCGCTACTCTGGAAACACCATATATTTT
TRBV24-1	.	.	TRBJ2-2	CATSAQDKNTGELFF	TGTGCCACCAGTGCGCAGGACAAGAACACCGGGGAGCTGTTTTTT
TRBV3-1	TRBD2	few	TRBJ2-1	CASSLTGLAGGPWSGEQFF	TGTGCCAGCAGCCTAACGGGACTAGCGGGAGGGCCTTGGTCTGGGGAGCAGTTCTTC
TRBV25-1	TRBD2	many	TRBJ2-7	CASSDGTSGSPYEQYF	TGTGCCAGCAGTGACGGGACTAGCGGGAGTCCCTACGAGCAGTACTTC
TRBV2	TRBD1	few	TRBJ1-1	CASSYTGGGGTEAFF	TGTGCCAGCAGTTATACAGGGGGGGGGGGCACTGAAGCTTTCTTT
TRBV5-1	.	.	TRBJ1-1	CASSLRTMASGEAFF	TGCGCCAGCAGCTTGAGAACAATGGCGAGTGGTGAAGCTTTCTTT
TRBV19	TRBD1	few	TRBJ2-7	CASSAPGQTFYEQYF	TGTGCCAGTAGTGCCCCGGGACAGACCTTCTACGAGCAGTACTTC
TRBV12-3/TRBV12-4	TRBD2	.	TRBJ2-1	CASSLASGRVLLNNEQFF	TGTGCCAGCAGTTTAGCTAGCGGGAGAGTTCTCCTTAACAATGAGCAGTTCTTC
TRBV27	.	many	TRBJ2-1	CASSLEQGSYNEQFF	TGTGCCAGCAGTTTAGAACAGGGCTCCTACAATGAGCAGTTCTTC
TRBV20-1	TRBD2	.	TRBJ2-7	CSVKGLAGEQYF	TGCAGTGTCAAGGGACTAGCGGGAGAGCAGTACTTC
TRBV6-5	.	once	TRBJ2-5	CASSYGISLETQYF	TGTGCCAGCAGTTACGGGATTAGCTTAGAGACCCAGTACTTC
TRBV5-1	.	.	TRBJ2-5	CASSLATGYQETQYF	TGCGCCAGCAGCTTGGCTACAGGGTACCAAGAGACCCAGTACTTC
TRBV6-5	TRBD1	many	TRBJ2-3	CASSYRTGSADTQYF	TGTGCCAGCAGTTACAGGACAGGTTCAGCAGATACGCAGTATTTT
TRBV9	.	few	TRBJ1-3	CASSIGTLGNTIYF	TGTGCCAGCAGCATCGGGACCCTAGGAAACACCATATATTTT
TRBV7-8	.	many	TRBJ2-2	CASSPQRQPVNTGELFF	TGTGCCAGCAGCCCCCAGCGGCAGCCAGTCAACACCGGGGAGCTGTTTTTT
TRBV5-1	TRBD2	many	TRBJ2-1	CASSDMSTSGINNEQFF	TGCGCCAGCAGCGATATGTCGACTAGCGGGATCAACAATGAGCAGTTCTTC
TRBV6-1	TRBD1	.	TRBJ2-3	CASSVYRGPSSTDTQYF	TGTGCCAGCAGTGTATACAGGGGGCCGTCTAGCACAGATACGCAGTATTTT
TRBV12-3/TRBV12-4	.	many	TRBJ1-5	CASRPFDSNQPQHF	TGTGCCAGCAGACCCTTTGACAGCAATCAGCCCCAGCATTTT
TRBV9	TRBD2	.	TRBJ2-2	CASSVVGLATTGELFF	TGTGCCAGCAGCGTAGTTGGACTAGCGACCACCGGGGAGCTGTTTTTT
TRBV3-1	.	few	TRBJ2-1	CASSPSAPHNEQFF	TGTGCCAGCAGCCCCTCCGCGCCTCACAATGAGCAGTTCTTC
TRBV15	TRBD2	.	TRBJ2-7	CATSRDVSGRAFLVAYEQYF	TGTGCCACCAGCAGAGATGTTAGCGGGAGGGCCTTCCTTGTCGCCTACGAGCAGTACTTC
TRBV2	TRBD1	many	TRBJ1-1	CASSHDRGTEAFF	TGTGCCAGCAGTCACGACAGGGGCACTGAAGCTTTCTTT
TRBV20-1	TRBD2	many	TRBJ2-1	CSARGSGRANEQFF	TGCAGTGCTAGGGGTAGCGGGAGGGCGAATGAGCAGTTCTTC
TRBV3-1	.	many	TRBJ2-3	CASSQDPTSTDTQYF	TGTGCCAGCAGCCAAGACCCTACTAGCACAGATACGCAGTATTTT
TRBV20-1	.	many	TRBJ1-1	CSASRRGSRTEAFF	TGCAGTGCTAGTCGACGAGGGAGTCGGACTGAAGCTTTCTTT
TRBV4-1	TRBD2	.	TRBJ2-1	CASSQGLAGGPHNEQFF	TGCGCCAGCAGCCAAGGACTAGCGGGAGGGCCCCACAATGAGCAGTTCTTC
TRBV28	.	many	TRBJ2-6	CASSRPGAGANVLTF	TGTGCCAGCAGCCGCCCGGGGGCTGGGGCCAACGTCCTGACTTTC
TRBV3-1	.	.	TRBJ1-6	CASSQLSGDYNSPLHF	TGTGCCAGCAGCCAATTGTCAGGGGACTATAATTCACCCCTCCACTTT
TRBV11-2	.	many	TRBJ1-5	CASSQADGGRGQPQHF	TGTGCCAGCAGCCAAGCGGATGGGGGACGTGGACAGCCCCAGCATTTT
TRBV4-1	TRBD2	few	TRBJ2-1	CASSHRLAGNNEQFF	TGCGCCAGCAGCCACCGACTAGCGGGAAACAATGAGCAGTTCTTC
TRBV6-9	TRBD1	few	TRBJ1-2	CASSSRLPGQGFYGYTF	TGTGCCAGCAGTTCCAGGCTACCGGGACAGGGCTTCTACGGCTACACCTTC
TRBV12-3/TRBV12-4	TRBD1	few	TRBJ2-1	CASSLAKGIEDRGRGEQFF	TGTGCCAGCAGTTTAGCGAAGGGTATCGAGGACAGGGGGCGAGGTGAGCAGTTCTTC
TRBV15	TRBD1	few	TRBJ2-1	CATSRAPGDSPRDREQFF	TGTGCCACCAGCAGAGCCCCAGGGGACAGTCCAAGAGACCGTGAGCAGTTCTTC
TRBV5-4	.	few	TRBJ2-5	CASSHRERETQYF	TGTGCCAGCAGCCACAGGGAGAGGGAGACCCAGTACTTC
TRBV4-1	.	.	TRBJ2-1	CASSQAPGVPYNEQFF	TGCGCCAGCAGCCAAGCTCCGGGAGTTCCCTACAATGAGCAGTTCTTC
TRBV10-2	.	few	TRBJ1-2	CASSDSNRAPRDGYTF	TGCGCCAGCAGTGATAGTAACAGGGCACCCAGAGATGGCTACACCTTC